These 8 T cell receptor beta chains originate from one sample sequenced in a study of blood T cell repertoires in COVID-19. The table came from immunoSEQ multiplex PCR; TCRdb's copy has only in-frame clones and leaves some out. Here the sample spans fewer than 15,000 clones, roughly 90% being singletons. Input material: peripheral blood. The receptors shown here come from a human donor in a cohort sampled during active COVID-19.

This chain joins TRBV19 and TRBJ2-5, with a tentative D call TRBD1 (6 bases). Germline CDR1 reads LNHDA; CDR2 reads SQIVND (reference sequence). The CDR3 contains 15 residues. V shed 4 bases and J shed 5 bases, with 17 bases lying between them. CDR3 DNA: TGTGCCAGTAGTACCGAAACCAGGGGCTGGGAGACCCAGTACTTC. Its translation is CASSTETRGWETQYF.

This clone was recorded a few times. The chain combines TRBV5-4 with TRBJ2-1, with D possibly matching TRBD1 (6 bases). This CDR3 region has 11 residues. Germline V gives CDR1 SGHNT, CDR2 YYREEE (reference sequence). V lost 10 bases and J 4 bases, leaving 9 bases between the germline ends. CDR3 loop: CALGAYNEQFF. As DNA, the CDR3 is TGTGCCTTGGGGGCTTACAATGAGCAGTTCTTC. The full variable domain, rest sourced from reference TRBV5-4 and TRBJ2-1, is ETGVTQSPTHLIKTRGQQVTLRCSSQSGHNTVSWYQQALGQGPQFIFQYYREEENGRGNFPPRFSGLQFPNYSSELNVNALELDDSALYLCALGAYNEQFFGPGTRLTVL.

The sample holds a few counts of this clone. The chain employs TRBV30 and TRBJ2-7; 7 bases align to TRBD2. The CDR3 consists of 13 residues. V lost 3 bases and J lost 4; bases outside the gene matches: 6. Germline V gene lookup returns CDR1 GTSNPN and CDR2 SVGIG (reference sequence). The CDR3 here is CAWRGLGGYEQYF. CDR3 nucleotide sequence: TGTGCCTGGAGAGGACTCGGGGGGTACGAGCAGTACTTC.

This clone was recorded only once. The V call is TRBV10-3, the J call TRBJ2-5; TRBD2 agrees at 12 bases. The V and J ends lost 0 bases and 5 bases, in that order; junction bases with no gene match: 7. Germline V gene data show CDR1 as ENHRY and CDR2 as SYGVKD. The CDR3 has 17 amino acids. The CDR3 DNA reads TGTGCCATCAGTGAGTCATTTGTCGGGACTAGCGGGGAGACCCAGTACTTC. It specifies CAISESFVGTSGETQYF.

The chain is built from TRBV6-4 and TRBJ2-7; 7 bases match TRBD1. V gave up 5 bases and J gave up 0 bases; unmatched junction bases: 10. This CDR3 has 16 residues. Germline assignment: CDR1 MRHNA and CDR2 SNTAGT. CDR3 amino acids: CASSLMGQTLSYEQYF. The CDR3 region has the DNA TGTGCCAGCAGTTTGATGGGACAGACTCTCTCCTACGAGCAGTACTTC.

This clone was detected once. V and J are TRBV11-2 and TRBJ2-1; 7 bases are shared with TRBD1. The V gene's germline CDR1 is SGHAT and CDR2 FQNNGV. There are 15 residues in the CDR3. J gave up 1 base and V 2 bases, and 2 bases lay outside the gene matches. CDR3 sequence: CASSLNRGSYNEQFF. The DNA for the CDR3 is TGTGCCAGCAGCTTAAACAGGGGTTCCTACAATGAGCAGTTCTTC.

The chain has TRBV10-2 and TRBJ1-2, with 7 bases that match TRBD1. This CDR3 has 15 amino acids. The V and J ends lost 2 bases and 3 bases, in that order; junction bases with no gene match: 6. CDR1 and CDR2 (germline): WSHSY, SAAADI. CDR3 in DNA: TGCGCCAGCAGTGAGACCTTCACAGGGGACTATGGCTACACCTTC. Protein sequence: CASSETFTGDYGYTF.

The CDR3 region is CASSQHGISEVSSYNEQFF. CDR3 bases: TGCGCCAGCAGCCAACATGGTATATCGGAGGTAAGCTCCTACAATGAGCAGTTCTTC. This chain links TRBV4-3 with TRBJ2-1; a weak D match, TRBD2 (5 bases). This CDR3 is built from 19 residues. The V and J ends lost 2 bases and 0 bases respectively, with 20 bases between them. The V gene's germline CDR1 is LGHNA and CDR2 YSLEER.